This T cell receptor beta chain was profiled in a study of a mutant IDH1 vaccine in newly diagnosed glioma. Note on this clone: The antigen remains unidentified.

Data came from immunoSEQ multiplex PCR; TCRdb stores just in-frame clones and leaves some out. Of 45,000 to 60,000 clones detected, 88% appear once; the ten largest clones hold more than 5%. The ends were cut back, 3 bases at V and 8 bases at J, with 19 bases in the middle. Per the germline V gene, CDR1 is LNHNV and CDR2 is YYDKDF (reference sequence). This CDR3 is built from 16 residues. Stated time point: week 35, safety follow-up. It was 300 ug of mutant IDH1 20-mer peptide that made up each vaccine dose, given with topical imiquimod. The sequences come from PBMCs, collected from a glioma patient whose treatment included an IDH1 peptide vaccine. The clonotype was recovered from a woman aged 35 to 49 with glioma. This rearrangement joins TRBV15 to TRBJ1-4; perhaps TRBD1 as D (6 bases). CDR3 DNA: TGTGCCACCAGCAGCGATAGGGGGGGCCCGGGGGAAAAACTGTTTTTT. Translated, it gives CATSSDRGGPGEKLFF.